Listed here are 25 T cell receptor beta chains from one sample, sequenced in a study of blood T cells in healthy people across ages. Combining a sample-barcoded 5' primer with a J-beta primer mix, a second PCR ran for roughly 6 to 11 cycles. TCRdb called the 5' RACE reads again in MiXCR, with one record for every CDR3 protein. The data contain hundreds of thousands of distinct CDR3 sequences, 20% to 25% of them seen just once; the ten biggest clones take up 3.6%. Sequenced material: blood. The receptors derive from a man aged 70 or older in good health.

This clonotype was seen a handful of times. Here the CDR3 reads CASSLGGLAVSYEQYF. CDR3 nucleotide sequence: TGCGCCAGCAGCTTGGGTGGACTAGCGGTTTCCTACGAGCAGTACTTC. This chain joins TRBV5-1 and TRBJ2-7; TRBD2 agrees at 10 bases. The germline CDR1 and CDR2 sequences are SGHRS and YFSETQ. The CDR3 contains 16 residues. With V trimmed by 0 bases and J by 1 base, 4 bases remained unmatched.

The V gene is TRBV20-1, the J gene TRBJ2-5, with 8 bases aligning to TRBD2. This CDR3 contains 12 residues. The V gene end was trimmed by 0 bases and the J gene end by 10 bases; junction bases not matched to a gene: 4. Germline V lookup: CDR1 DFQATT, CDR2 SNEGSKA (reference sequence). Here the CDR3 reads CSARDRGGNQYF. The CDR3, as DNA: TGCAGTGCTAGAGACCGCGGGGGGAACCAGTACTTC.

The CDR3 bases are TGTGCCAGCAAGAATGGGGACAGGGGACCCTACGAGCAGTACTTC. As protein: CASKNGDRGPYEQYF. The V call is TRBV6-5, the J call TRBJ2-7; 10 bases are a match to TRBD1. There are 15 residues in the CDR3. V was pared by 7 bases and J by 2 bases, with 8 bases of the junction left unmatched. CDR1 is MNHEY and CDR2 is SVGAGI in the germline V gene.

This clonotype has just one count. The chain carries TRBV14 and TRBJ2-1; the D gene is possibly TRBD1 (6 bases). The germline gives CDR1 SGHDN, CDR2 FVKESK. There are 12 residues in the CDR3. Deletions cut 6 bases from V and 11 bases from J, with 14 bases between. DNA of the CDR3: TGTGCCAGCAGTCCCGGGACACCTAAGCAGTTCTTC. It specifies CASSPGTPKQFF.

In its sample, this clonotype was seen a few times. CDR3 sequence reads: CASRGVAKNIQYF. The DNA for the CDR3 is TGTGCCAGTAGAGGGGTGGCCAAAAACATTCAGTACTTC. This sequence joins TRBV28 and TRBJ2-4; D is tentatively TRBD1 or TRBD2 (5 bases each). Germline assignment: CDR1 MDHEN and CDR2 SYDVKM. V lost 9 bases to trimming and J lost 1 base, with 10 bases between them. The CDR3 contains 13 residues.

The sample holds a few counts of this clonotype. As DNA, the CDR3 is TGTGCCAGCAGCCATGGACAGGGGGTCGGCGGGGAGCTGTTTTTT. This sequence encodes CASSHGQGVGGELFF. The gene calls are TRBV9 and TRBJ2-2, with 10 positions matching TRBD1. Looked up from germline, CDR1 is SGDLS and CDR2 is YYNGEE. The CDR3 is 15 amino acids. The J segment lost 7 bases and the V segment lost 4 bases, leaving 7 bases of the junction unmatched. The full variable domain, with the rest looked up from reference TRBV9 and TRBJ2-2, is DSGVTQTPKHLITATGQRVTLRCSPRSGDLSVYWYQQSLDQGLQFLIQYYNGEERAKGNILERFSAQQFPDLHSELNLSSLELGDSALYFCASSHGQGVGGELFFGEGSRLTVL.

This clonotype was detected only a few times. The junction departs from the called germline gene at one end, perhaps through a read error. The chain couples TRBV28 to TRBJ2-2, with TRBD2 identical over 7 bases. Germline values: CDR1 MDHEN, CDR2 SYDVKM. The CDR3 has 14 residues. The CDR3 region has the DNA TGTGCCGGCAGGCGGGAGACGAACACCGGGGAGCTGTTTTTT. Its protein product is CAGRRETNTGELFF.

The chain joins TRBV4-3 to TRBJ2-5, with 7 bases aligning to TRBD1. The CDR3 runs to 15 residues. J was trimmed by 2 bases and V by 0 bases; bases with no gene match: 3. CDR1 and CDR2 (germline): LGHNA, YSLEER. CDR3 DNA sequence: TGCGCCAGCAGCCAAGAGGGACAGCATCAAGAGACCCAGTACTTC. Translated, it gives CASSQEGQHQETQYF.

The chain joins TRBV6-5 to TRBJ2-4, with TRBD2 identical over 14 bases. The CDR3 has 15 amino acids. The V segment lost 5 bases and the J segment 9 bases; nucleotides outside the gene matches: 6. CDR1 is MNHEY and CDR2 is SVGAGI in the germline V gene. The CDR3 spells CASSGRGLAGAIQYF. Here the CDR3 DNA reads TGTGCCAGCAGTGGGAGGGGACTAGCGGGAGCCATTCAGTACTTC.

This clonotype was observed many times. CDR3 amino acids: CASSLGGASYEQYF. CDR3 DNA sequence: TGTGCCAGCAGCCTCGGGGGGGCCTCCTACGAGCAGTACTTC. The chain uses TRBV7-2 and TRBJ2-7, with 8 bases aligning to TRBD2. The V gene end was trimmed by 5 bases and the J gene end by 0 bases; junction bases not matched to a gene: 3. Germline lookup yields CDR1 SGHTA and CDR2 FQGNSA. This CDR3 has 14 amino acids.

The genes are TRBV7-6 and TRBJ2-7; possibly TRBD1 or TRBD2 for D (5 bases each). V dropped 1 base and J dropped 0 bases, with 7 bases sitting between them. The germline V gene has CDR1 SGHVS and CDR2 FNYEAQ. This CDR3 has 14 amino acids. DNA of the CDR3: TGTGCCAGCAGCTTAGGGGACGTCTCCTACGAGCAGTACTTC. This translates into CASSLGDVSYEQYF.

This clonotype was detected ten times or more. The chain links TRBV29-1 to TRBJ1-4; the D is unclear. This CDR3 is 15 amino acids long. Germline loops: CDR1 SQVTM, CDR2 ANQGSEA. With 0 bases removed from V and 0 bases from J, the gap between germline ends came to 8 bases. CDR3 amino acids: CSVEDYGATNEKLFF. As DNA, the CDR3 is TGCAGCGTTGAAGACTACGGTGCAACTAATGAAAAACTGTTTTTT. The variable domain in full, completed from reference TRBV29-1 and TRBJ1-4, reads SAVISQKPSRDICQRGTSLTIQCQVDSQVTMMFWYRQQPGQSLTLIATANQGSEATYESGFVIDKFPISRPNLTFSTLTVSNMSPEDSSIYLCSVEDYGATNEKLFFGSGTQLSVL.

This clonotype was seen a handful of times. The chain carries TRBV12-3 or TRBV12-4 and TRBJ2-5; 14 nucleotides line up with TRBD2. The end of the DNA fits TRBJ2-1 better, so the J call may be wrong. The CDR3 totals 17 residues. Written as DNA, the CDR3 is TGTGCCAGCAGTCAGGGACTAGCGGGAGATGCTCGCAATGAGCAGTTCTTC. The encoded protein is CASSQGLAGDARNEQFF.

At least ten counts were recorded for this clonotype. V gene TRBV29-1 combines with J gene TRBJ2-5; no reliable D call. Germline V CDR1 and CDR2: SQVTM, ANQGSEA. The CDR3 is 15 amino acids. Deletions cut 4 bases from V and 0 bases from J, with 15 bases between. The CDR3 loop reads CSVGDSARYQETQYF. CDR3 DNA: TGCAGCGTTGGGGATTCAGCGAGATACCAAGAGACCCAGTACTTC.

This chain joins TRBV7-9 and TRBJ2-7; TRBD1 aligns across 7 bases. Germline assignment: CDR1 SEHNR and CDR2 FQNEAQ (reference sequence). The ends lost 5 bases at V and 1 base at J; junction bases unmatched: 8. The CDR3 runs to 15 residues. This chain's CDR3 is CASSLIQTGSYEQYF. In DNA, the CDR3 is TGTGCCAGCAGCCTTATACAGACAGGGTCCTACGAGCAGTACTTC.

This clonotype was counted ten times or more. The V call is TRBV20-1, the J call TRBJ2-6, with TRBD1 matching over 8 bases. The J segment lost 1 base and the V segment lost 5 bases, leaving 7 bases of the junction unmatched. This CDR3 spans 16 amino acids. CDR1 is DFQATT and CDR2 is SNEGSKA in the germline V gene (reference sequence). DNA for the CDR3: TGCAGTGCTCGCCCAGGGGGCGCGTCTGGGGCCAACGTCCTGACTTTC. Its protein is CSARPGGASGANVLTF.

This clonotype appeared a few times. The gene calls are TRBV6-4 and TRBJ2-1, with 7 bases aligning to TRBD2. CDR3 length equals 16 residues. Looked up from germline, CDR1 is MRHNA and CDR2 is SNTAGT. The V gene end was trimmed by 2 bases and the J gene end by 4 bases; junction bases not matched to a gene: 8. The DNA for the CDR3 is TGTGCCAGCAGTGACACGGCTAGCGGTCGTTACAATGAGCAGTTCTTC. It codes for CASSDTASGRYNEQFF.

The chain is built from TRBV5-1 and TRBJ2-1; TRBD2 matches at 8 bases. After removal of 0 bases from V and 5 bases from J, the junction contained 7 bases not matched to a gene. This CDR3 is built from 16 residues. CDR1 is SGHRS and CDR2 is YFSETQ in the germline V gene. CDR3 residues: CASSLEAGGTHNEQFF. The CDR3 bases are TGCGCCAGCAGCTTGGAGGCGGGAGGCACACACAATGAGCAGTTCTTC. Using reference TRBV5-1 and TRBJ2-1 for the parts outside the CDR3, the full variable domain is KAGVTQTPRYLIKTRGQQVTLSCSPISGHRSVSWYQQTPGQGLQFLFEYFSETQRNKGNFPGRFSGRQFSNSRSEMNVSTLELGDSALYLCASSLEAGGTHNEQFFGPGTRLTVL.

The table lists this clonotype with a few counts. The chain uses TRBV6-6 and TRBJ2-2; TRBD1 matches 9 bases. The V gene end was trimmed by 2 bases and the J gene end by 6 bases; junction bases not matched to a gene: 7. The CDR3 consists of 16 residues. The germline gives CDR1 MNHNY, CDR2 SVGAGI (reference sequence). The CDR3 region is CASSYEGQGFPGELFF. The CDR3 region has the DNA TGTGCCAGCAGTTACGAGGGACAGGGTTTTCCCGGGGAGCTGTTTTTT.

The chain couples TRBV7-8 to TRBJ2-3; no clear D gene. This CDR3 is built from 14 residues. Germline assignment: CDR1 SGHVS and CDR2 FQNEAQ. The V end lost 1 base, the J end lost 4 bases, and 9 bases lay between the germline ends. CDR3 amino acids: CASSLDLGADTQYF. The CDR3 bases are TGTGCCAGCAGCTTAGACCTCGGTGCAGATACGCAGTATTTT.

The genes are TRBV29-1 and TRBJ2-1, with 7 nucleotides matching TRBD2. Germline-derived CDR1 and CDR2 are SQVTM and ANQGSEA. V shed 7 bases and J 9 bases; nucleotides not matched to a gene: 3. The CDR3 is 10 amino acids. The CDR3 is CSGGGGEQFF. The CDR3 DNA sequence: TGCAGCGGGGGGGGAGGTGAGCAGTTCTTC.

The V call is TRBV20-1, the J call TRBJ2-1, with 11 bases identical to TRBD1. Germline V CDR1 and CDR2: DFQATT, SNEGSKA (reference sequence). CDR3 length equals 15 residues. Trimming removed 5 bases from V and 6 bases from J; junction bases left unmatched: 9. CDR3 DNA: TGCAGTGCTGTAAACCCGGGGACAGGGGGCAATGAGCAGTTCTTC. It specifies CSAVNPGTGGNEQFF.

This clonotype was seen at least ten times. The rearrangement joins TRBV5-1 to TRBJ2-2; a weak D match, TRBD1 (6 bases). Germline V gene sequence: CDR1 SGHRS, CDR2 YFSETQ. V lost 3 bases and J lost 7, with 13 bases in between. The CDR3 length is 14 residues. CDR3 loop: CASSSGTKGGELFF. The CDR3 DNA follows: TGCGCCAGCAGCTCCGGGACAAAGGGCGGGGAGCTGTTTTTT. Looking up the rest from reference TRBV5-1 and TRBJ2-2 gives the full variable domain: KAGVTQTPRYLIKTRGQQVTLSCSPISGHRSVSWYQQTPGQGLQFLFEYFSETQRNKGNFPGRFSGRQFSNSRSEMNVSTLELGDSALYLCASSSGTKGGELFFGEGSRLTVL.

As regards this clonotype: The junction and the germline gene differ at one end; a read error may be behind it. The chain links TRBV6-5 to TRBJ2-5; 8 bases align to TRBD2. The CDR3 is 15 amino acids. The germline gives CDR1 MNHEY, CDR2 SVGAGI. CDR3 nucleotides: TGTGCCAGCAGTTACGGGGCTAGCGGGCAAGAGACTCAGTACTTC. This codes for CASSYGASGQETQYF.

This rearrangement joins TRBV2 to TRBJ2-5, with 13 bases aligning to TRBD2. The DNA end lines up better with TRBJ2-1; the J call may be wrong. The CDR3 is 15 amino acids. Germline CDR1 SNHLY, CDR2 FYNNEI. The CDR3 coding sequence is TGTGCCAGCAGAGAACTAGCGGGAGGGTTCAATGAGCAGTTCTTC. Its translation is CASRELAGGFNEQFF.